The 9 T cell receptor beta chains in this list originate from one sample, sequenced in a study of blood T cell repertoires in COVID-19. Profiling relied on immunoSEQ multiplex PCR, and the TCRdb table lists in-frame clones only, not all of them. The profile shows about 170,000 clones, 89% of them singletons. Sequencing was done on a sample of PBMCs or T cells enriched from blood (not recorded which). Receptors originate from a woman between 18 and 29 years old who had recovered from COVID-19.

The rearrangement links TRBV7-2 to TRBJ2-3; the match to TRBD2 covers 7 bases. The CDR3 runs 16 residues. Germline CDR1 and CDR2: SGHTA and FQGNSA. The J segment lost 1 base and the V segment lost 3 bases, leaving 7 bases of the junction unmatched. CDR3 amino acids: CASSFVSGMGTDTQYF. CDR3 coding DNA: TGTGCCAGCAGCTTTGTGAGCGGGATGGGCACAGATACGCAGTATTTT.

The chain combines TRBV18 with TRBJ1-2; D not resolved. Germline CDR1 is KGHSH and CDR2 is LQKENI. The V end lost 3 bases, the J end lost 8 bases, and 19 bases lay between the germline ends. The CDR3 is made up of 15 amino acids. CDR3 DNA sequence: TGTGCCAGCTCACCCATGCCCGGGGTCTCAGAGGGCTACACCTTC. Encoded protein: CASSPMPGVSEGYTF.

The rearrangement uses TRBV28 and TRBJ2-1; 9 nucleotides match TRBD1. Germline CDR1 and CDR2: MDHEN and SYDVKM. Germline trimming cut 5 bases from V and 8 bases from J; bases unmatched to any gene: 13. The CDR3 is 16 residues long. CDR3 protein: CASSEKPGQGHHEQFF. CDR3 DNA sequence: TGTGCCAGCAGTGAGAAGCCGGGACAGGGTCATCATGAGCAGTTCTTC.

The chain is built from TRBV5-1 and TRBJ1-5, with 8 bases fitting TRBD1. This CDR3 is 15 amino acids long. Losses at the gene ends were 3 bases for V and 4 bases for J; bases not matched to a gene: 6. The germline CDR1 and CDR2 sequences are SGHRS and YFSETQ. The CDR3 is CASSSTGAPNQPQHF. CDR3 coding DNA: TGCGCCAGCAGCTCGACAGGGGCCCCGAATCAGCCCCAGCATTTT.

The V and J genes are TRBV10-3 and TRBJ2-1, with 7 bases identical to TRBD2. Germline V lookup: CDR1 ENHRY, CDR2 SYGVKD. V shed 2 bases, J shed 2 bases, and the junction held 0 bases outside the gene matches. The length of the CDR3 is 14 residues. CDR3 protein: CAISEGGAYNEQFF. The CDR3 coding sequence is TGTGCCATCAGTGAGGGGGGGGCCTACAATGAGCAGTTCTTC.

CDR3 amino acids: CASSLSGLAGGTEQYF. The DNA of the CDR3 is TGTGCCAGCAGTTTATCCGGACTAGCGGGAGGAACCGAGCAGTACTTC. V and J are TRBV28 and TRBJ2-7, with 14 bases matching TRBD2. This CDR3 has 16 residues. The germline V gene encodes CDR1 MDHEN and CDR2 SYDVKM. J lost 6 bases, V lost 1 base, and 5 bases had no gene match.

The chain uses TRBV3-1 (or the pseudogene TRBV3-2) and TRBJ1-4, with 9 nucleotides matching TRBD1. After removal of 3 bases from V and 0 bases from J, the junction contained 5 bases not matched to a gene. From germline, CDR1 is LGHDT and CDR2 YNNKEL (reference sequence). This CDR3 has 17 residues. CDR3: CASSHGTGRATNEKLFF. DNA of the CDR3: TGTGCCAGCAGCCATGGGACAGGGAGGGCAACTAATGAAAAACTGTTTTTT.

This clone has just a few counts. This rearrangement joins TRBV12-5 to TRBJ1-5, with 7 bases fitting TRBD1. The CDR3 has 15 amino acids. Trimming cost V 4 bases and J 4 bases; bases outside gene matches: 7. CDR1 LGHNT and CDR2 FRNRAP come from the germline V gene. The CDR3 coding sequence is TGTGCTAGTGGTTACGGGACAGCTATAAATCAGCCCCAGCATTTT. As protein: CASGYGTAINQPQHF.

Here the CDR3 DNA reads TGTGCCAGCAGCTCGCGAGCGGGAGTCGGTGTTGAGCAGTTCTTC. It codes for CASSSRAGVGVEQFF. The V and J genes are TRBV7-6 and TRBJ2-1, with 8 bases aligning to TRBD2. Unmatched junction bases numbered 11, after V lost 4 bases and J lost 9 bases. CDR1 is SGHVS, CDR2 FNYEAQ, per germline. This CDR3 contains 15 residues.